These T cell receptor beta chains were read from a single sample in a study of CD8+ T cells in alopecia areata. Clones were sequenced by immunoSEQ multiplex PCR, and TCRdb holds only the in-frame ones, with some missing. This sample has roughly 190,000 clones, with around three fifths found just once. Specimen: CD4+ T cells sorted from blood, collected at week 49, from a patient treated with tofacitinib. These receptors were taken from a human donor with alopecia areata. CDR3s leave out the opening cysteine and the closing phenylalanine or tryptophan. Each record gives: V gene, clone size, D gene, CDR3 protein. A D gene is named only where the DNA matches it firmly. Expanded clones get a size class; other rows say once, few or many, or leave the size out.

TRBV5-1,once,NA,ASSHDGYNSPLH
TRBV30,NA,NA,AWSVDSRLGTQY
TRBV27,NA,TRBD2,ASARPGLAYEQF
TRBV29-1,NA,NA,SVVGRPRGDYGYT
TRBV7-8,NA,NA,ASSPTGDTQY
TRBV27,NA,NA,ASSLTIGGKLGSPLH
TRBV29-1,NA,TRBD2,SVRPAGHEQY
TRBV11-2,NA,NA,ASSPAGANVLT
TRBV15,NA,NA,ATSRAMDRQETQY
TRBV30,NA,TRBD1,AWSVAGGSQPQH
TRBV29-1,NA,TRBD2,SVSPGLAGQSYEQY
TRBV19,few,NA,ASTQGRAVNEQF
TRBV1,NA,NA,TSSQYGVQY
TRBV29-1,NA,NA,SVDRGRTEAF
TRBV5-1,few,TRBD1,ASSSGQGTYTGELF
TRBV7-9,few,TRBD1,ASSLTPGGLNSPLH
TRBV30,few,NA,AWSVGDTQY
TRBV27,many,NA,ASSLWDNTEAF
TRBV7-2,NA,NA,ASSFSGYGANVLT
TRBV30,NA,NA,AWSVLDYNEQF
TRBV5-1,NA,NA,ASSLVLASQETQY
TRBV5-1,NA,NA,ASSLEGQNYEQY
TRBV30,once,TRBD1,AWIPIRQGNTEAF
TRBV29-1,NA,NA,SVAPDRSDEKLF